Listed here are 29 T cell receptor beta chains from one sample, sequenced in a study of T cells in Graves' hyperthyroidism and ophthalmopathy. It was RNA transcripts that yielded the amplified TCR beta CDR3 regions. Primed by the HTBI set, a first-round RT-PCR was run on the TCR CDR3. MiXCR, run by TCRdb on the multiplex PCR reads, gives a single entry per CDR3 protein. The sample includes about 200,000 distinct CDR3 sequences, about 17% of them seen just once. The sequencing input was blood. The receptor source for this set is a middle-aged man with Graves' hyperthyroidism.

This chain joins TRBV3-1 and TRBJ1-1, with a tentative D call TRBD1 (5 bases). The germline V gene encodes CDR1 LGHDT and CDR2 YNNKEL (reference sequence). Trimming shortened V by 5 bases and J by 1 base, and 11 bases separated the two germline ends. The CDR3 is made up of 14 amino acids. The CDR3 coding sequence is TGTGCCAGCAGCTTCGGACATTCGAACACTGAAGCTTTCTTT. This gives the protein CASSFGHSNTEAFF.

In nucleotides, the CDR3 is TGTGCCAGCGCCCTCGGCGGGGTTATTTACTATGGCTACACCTTC. This sequence encodes CASALGGVIYYGYTF. This chain uses TRBV5-5 with TRBJ1-2; D remains unclear. Germline V gene lookup returns CDR1 SGHKS and CDR2 YYEKEE (reference sequence). The CDR3 sequence is 15 residues long. V shed 7 bases and J shed 3 bases, with 19 bases lying between them.

This sequence joins TRBV7-3 and TRBJ2-3, with TRBD2 identical over 12 bases. Germline V gene lookup returns CDR1 SGHTA and CDR2 FQGTGA. V shed 5 bases, J shed 4 bases, and the junction held 7 bases outside the gene matches. This CDR3 spans 16 amino acids. CDR3 sequence: CASSRLAGDAADTQYF. The CDR3 nucleotides are TGTGCCAGCAGCCGACTAGCGGGGGACGCGGCAGATACGCAGTATTTT.

This clonotype was observed a few times. The V gene is TRBV19, the J gene TRBJ1-1; the D is unclear. The CDR3 is made up of 14 amino acids. Trimming took off 3 bases at V and 2 bases at J, with 10 bases between the two ends. Germline loops: CDR1 LNHDA, CDR2 SQIVND (reference sequence). The CDR3 loop is CASSIPTYNTEAFF. The CDR3 coding sequence is TGTGCCAGTAGTATCCCGACATATAACACTGAAGCTTTCTTT.

This clonotype was seen at least ten times. This sequence joins TRBV5-4 and TRBJ2-3, with TRBD2 matching over 9 bases. Germline V gene data show CDR1 as SGHNT and CDR2 as YYREEE (reference sequence). Trimming took 4 bases from V and 6 from J; bases not matched to a gene: 12. The CDR3 covers 16 residues. In DNA, the CDR3 is TGTGCCAGCAGCGCCTGGGCTAGCGGGGATGGGGATACGCAGTATTTT. Translating it yields CASSAWASGDGDTQYF.

There are many counts of this clonotype. The chain recombines TRBV28 with TRBJ2-5; TRBD2 is a possible D gene (5 bases). The CDR3 runs to 16 residues. Germline CDR1 MDHEN, CDR2 SYDVKM. Trimming shortened V by 6 bases and J by 5 bases, and 22 bases separated the two germline ends. The DNA of the CDR3 is TGTGCCAGCAGCTCCGCTTATTCGAGGGTTAAGGAGACCCAGTACTTC. The encoded protein is CASSSAYSRVKETQYF.

Concerning this clonotype itself: This may arise from a read error, as a much more abundant clone is one base away. The V gene is TRBV12-3 or TRBV12-4, the J gene TRBJ1-1; D perhaps matches TRBD1 (5 bases). CDR3 length: 11 residues. Trimming left V 5 bases short and J 7 bases short, with 8 bases between. The CDR3 region has the DNA TGTGCCAGCAGTCAGGGAGGTGAAGCTTTCTTT. Translated, it gives CASSQGGEAFF.

This chain connects TRBV5-1 to TRBJ2-1; the match to TRBD1 covers 9 bases. J was trimmed by 10 bases and V by 5 bases; bases with no gene match: 16. Looked up from germline, CDR1 is SGHRS and CDR2 is YFSETQ. The CDR3 is 16 amino acids. CDR3 DNA: TGCGCCAGCAGTCCCGGGACAGGGTACCTAAATGTCGAGCAGTTCTTC. Translated: CASSPGTGYLNVEQFF.

This chain connects TRBV10-3 to TRBJ2-7; possibly TRBD2 for D (6 bases). CDR1 and CDR2 from the germline V gene are ENHRY and SYGVKD. Trimming took 11 bases from V and 2 from J, leaving 25 bases between them. This CDR3 region has 16 residues. CDR3: CAPKSASGTPTYEQYF. The CDR3 coding sequence is TGTGCCCCAAAGAGCGCCTCCGGGACTCCAACCTACGAGCAGTACTTC.

There are a few counts of this clonotype. CDR3 coding DNA: TGTGCCAGCAGACATGAGAGGACCCCTGGCTACACCTTC. This sequence encodes CASRHERTPGYTF. The rearrangement uses TRBV28 and TRBJ1-2; D ambiguous. The V end was cut by 6 bases, the J end by 7 bases, with 15 bases between. Germline loops: CDR1 MDHEN, CDR2 SYDVKM. The CDR3 sequence is 13 residues long.

This clonotype was seen many times. The chain joins TRBV2 to TRBJ2-7; D is ambiguous. V gave up 9 bases and J gave up 0 bases, with 9 bases separating them. The CDR3 spans 12 residues. Germline CDR1 reads SNHLY; CDR2 reads FYNNEI. CDR3 in DNA: TGTGCCAGTGGGCAGGCCTCCTACGAGCAGTACTTC. This codes for CASGQASYEQYF.

This clonotype was seen ten or more times. The chain's CDR3 is CATSDSDSRTEAFF. DNA for the CDR3: TGTGCCACCAGTGATTCTGACAGTCGCACTGAAGCTTTCTTT. The V and J genes are TRBV24-1 and TRBJ1-1; maybe TRBD1 (5 bases). The CDR3 is 14 residues long. Germline V gene lookup returns CDR1 KGHDR and CDR2 SFDVKD. Between the trimmed V and J ends, which lost 2 bases and 4 bases, there was a span of 10 bases.

This clonotype came up many times. CDR3 sequence: CASSLGGTPYTDTQYF. The CDR3 DNA reads as TGTGCCAGCAGTTTAGGAGGGACACCTTACACAGATACGCAGTATTTT. The chain employs TRBV28 and TRBJ2-3; D might be TRBD1 or TRBD2, each matching 6 bases. Trimming left V 2 bases short and J 2 bases short, with 14 bases between. CDR1 is MDHEN and CDR2 is SYDVKM in the germline V gene. The CDR3 loop spans 16 amino acids.

This clonotype was detected a few times. V usage is TRBV25-1 and J usage is TRBJ2-7, with D unresolved. Germline V gene lookup returns CDR1 MGHDK and CDR2 SYGVNS. V lost 7 bases and J lost 4, with 14 bases in between. The CDR3 extends over 13 amino acids. CDR3 amino acids: CASTPSSNYEQYF. Here the CDR3 DNA reads TGTGCCAGCACCCCCAGCAGTAATTACGAGCAGTACTTC.

Many counts were recorded for this clonotype. The CDR3 nucleotides read TGTGCCAGCAGCTTATCCGTTGGCGGGGGCTGGGGAGAGACCCAGTACTTC. Its translation is CASSLSVGGGWGETQYF. V is TRBV7-2 and J is TRBJ2-5, with D possibly TRBD2 on 7 matching bases. This CDR3 has 17 amino acids. The V and J ends lost 2 bases and 4 bases respectively, with 20 bases between them. Germline CDR1 and CDR2: SGHTA and FQGNSA.

Worth noting for this clonotype: A much larger clone lies a single base off, so this may be a read error. The chain has TRBV20-1 and TRBJ2-1, with 8 bases lining up with TRBD2. This CDR3 is 13 amino acids long. Germline values: CDR1 DFQATT, CDR2 SNEGSKA (reference sequence). J was trimmed by 6 bases and V by 6 bases; bases with no gene match: 7. This CDR3 reads CSAAGGTSNEQFF. CDR3 coding DNA: TGCAGTGCCGCGGGGGGTACCTCCAATGAGCAGTTCTTC.

This clonotype was recorded at least ten times. The chain links TRBV7-2 to TRBJ2-7, with 8 bases lining up with TRBD1. Germline V gene lookup returns CDR1 SGHTA and CDR2 FQGNSA. The CDR3 extends over 15 amino acids. V lost 3 bases to trimming and J lost 2 bases; unmatched junction nucleotides: 6. CDR3 bases: TGTGCCAGCAGCTTTGGGGACAGGTCCCCCTACGAGCAGTACTTC. As protein: CASSFGDRSPYEQYF.

In this sample, this clonotype turned up many times. V gene TRBV7-2 combines with J gene TRBJ2-2; D ambiguous. The CDR3 extends over 12 amino acids. The germline V gene encodes CDR1 SGHTA and CDR2 FQGNSA. Deletions cut 5 bases from V and 3 bases from J, with 4 bases between. CDR3 bases: TGTGCCAGCAGCCCCTACACCGGGGAGCTGTTTTTT. Its protein is CASSPYTGELFF.

This clonotype was counted at least ten times. The chain is built from TRBV6-1 and TRBJ2-7; D call uncertain. Germline CDR1 is MNHNS and CDR2 is SASEGT. The CDR3 has 12 amino acids. V lost 10 bases, J lost 1 base, and 11 bases lay in between. CDR3: CANFRASYEQYF. The DNA of the CDR3 is TGTGCCAACTTTCGGGCATCCTACGAGCAGTACTTC.

This clonotype was observed many times. The genes are TRBV29-1 and TRBJ2-1, with TRBD1 matching 8 bases. The CDR3 is 11 amino acids. The V gene's germline CDR1 is SQVTM and CDR2 ANQGSEA. V was clipped by 6 bases and J by 8 bases; unmatched bases: 3. The CDR3 sequence: CSVDRVDEQFF. The CDR3 DNA is TGCAGCGTGGACAGGGTTGATGAGCAGTTCTTC.

The chain employs TRBV7-3 and TRBJ1-3; D gene ambiguous. The germline CDR1 and CDR2 sequences are SGHTA and FQGTGA. V was pared by 4 bases and J by 4 bases, with 14 bases between. This CDR3 contains 15 residues. This CDR3 reads CASSYGPPSGNTIYF. In nucleotides, the CDR3 is TGTGCCAGCAGCTATGGACCCCCCTCGGGAAACACCATATATTTT.

With regard to this clonotype: This may arise from a read error, as a much more abundant clone is one base away. The chain couples TRBV7-9 to TRBJ2-1; 9 bases fit TRBD2. This CDR3 is 14 amino acids long. V dropped 3 bases and J dropped 12; count of bases not matched to a gene: 9. Germline assignment: CDR1 SEHNR and CDR2 FQNEAQ (reference sequence). This chain's CDR3 is CASSFSGSDDGQFF. The DNA for the CDR3 is TGTGCCAGCAGCTTTAGCGGGAGTGACGATGGGCAGTTCTTC.

The V call is TRBV19, the J call TRBJ1-5; D perhaps matches TRBD1 (5 bases). There are 14 residues in the CDR3. Germline assignment: CDR1 LNHDA and CDR2 SQIVND (reference sequence). V was cut by 7 bases and J by 3 bases, with 13 bases left in between. For the CDR3, the DNA is TGTGCCAGTACTAGGGGCGGCCTCAATCAGCCCCAGCATTTT. This codes for CASTRGGLNQPQHF.

This clonotype was seen ten or more times. The J gene is TRBJ1-2, the V gene TRBV2; 12 nucleotides match TRBD1. The CDR3 extends over 17 amino acids. After removal of 2 bases from V and 4 bases from J, the junction contained 8 bases not matched to a gene. CDR1 and CDR2 (germline): SNHLY, FYNNEI. For the CDR3, the DNA is TGTGCCAGCAGTGAAACCTTCGGGACAGGGGGCACCTATGGCTACACCTTC. Protein sequence: CASSETFGTGGTYGYTF.

In its sample, this clonotype was seen many times. The chain is built from TRBV20-1 and TRBJ1-2, with TRBD1 matching over 7 bases. The CDR3 is made up of 12 amino acids. Germline CDR1 reads DFQATT; CDR2 reads SNEGSKA (reference sequence). Losses at the gene ends were 1 base for V and 6 bases for J; bases not matched to a gene: 2. DNA of the CDR3: TGCAGTGCTAGAGGGGACAGACATGGCTACACCTTC. Amino acid sequence: CSARGDRHGYTF.

This clonotype was seen ten or more times. The V and J genes are TRBV2 and TRBJ2-3; a possible D gene is TRBD1 (5 bases). The V and J ends lost 6 bases and 3 bases respectively, with 13 bases between them. This CDR3 spans 14 amino acids. Germline-derived CDR1 and CDR2 are SNHLY and FYNNEI. CDR3 in amino acids: CASRVSGPTDTQYF. CDR3 DNA: TGTGCCAGCAGGGTTTCAGGGCCTACAGATACGCAGTATTTT.

This clonotype was observed at least ten times. The rearrangement joins TRBV15 to TRBJ2-3, with 11 bases lining up with TRBD1. From germline, CDR1 is LNHNV and CDR2 YYDKDF (reference sequence). With 1 base clipped from V and 5 bases from J, the junction kept 5 bases outside the gene matches. This CDR3 comprises 16 residues. The CDR3 loop reads CATSRGGTGGRDTQYF. The CDR3 DNA reads TGTGCCACCAGCAGAGGAGGGACAGGGGGGAGAGATACGCAGTATTTT. Looking up the rest from reference TRBV15 and TRBJ2-3 gives the full variable domain: DAMVIQNPRYQVTQFGKPVTLSCSQTLNHNVMYWYQQKSSQAPKLLFHYYDKDFNNEADTPDNFQSRRPNTSFCFLDIRSPGLGDTAMYLCATSRGGTGGRDTQYFGPGTRLTVL.

This sequence joins TRBV4-3 and TRBJ1-3, with D maybe TRBD1 (6 bases). The V end was cut by 3 bases, the J end by 3 bases, with 6 bases between. The germline gives CDR1 LGHNA, CDR2 YSLEER. The CDR3 is made up of 13 amino acids. The CDR3 DNA reads TGCGCCAGCAGCCAGACAGGTGGAAACACCATATATTTT. This encodes CASSQTGGNTIYF.

The chain is built from TRBV7-3 and TRBJ2-1; 14 nucleotides agree with TRBD2. In germline, CDR1 is SGHTA, CDR2 FQGTGA. Unmatched junction bases numbered 2, after V lost 5 bases and J lost 8 bases. The CDR3 totals 14 residues. CDR3 residues: CASSRLAGGHEQFF. The CDR3, as DNA: TGTGCCAGCAGCCGACTAGCGGGGGGGCATGAGCAGTTCTTC.